This record concerns one T cell receptor beta chain sequence. The data were obtained in a study of blood T cell repertoires in COVID-19. Whole-study context: Some COVID-19 samples were acute and others convalescent; all came from the United States, Italy and Spain.

CDR1 and CDR2 (germline): SGHTA, FQGNSA. There are 12 residues in the CDR3. Trimming stripped 4 bases from V and 5 bases from J, with 8 bases between. Some clones are missing from TCRdb's copy, which holds only in-frame ones; the method was immunoSEQ multiplex PCR. The sample carries approximately 150,000 clones, over 80% recorded once. The TCR was taken from a woman in her seventies with acute or convalescent COVID-19. The genes are TRBV7-2 and TRBJ2-5, with no clear D. Material for sequencing was peripheral blood. CDR3 DNA sequence: TGTGCCAGCAGCTCTCTCGGGGAGACCCAGTACTTC. This sequence encodes CASSSLGETQYF.